The 28 T cell receptor beta chains below all came from one sample that was sequenced in a study of PD-1 blockade in mismatch repair-deficient tumors. Using immunoSEQ multiplex PCR, the repertoire was profiled, and TCRdb retains in-frame clones only, with some absent. Of about 23,000 clones in the sample, 65% to 85% are singletons; the top ten hold around 20%. The sequencing here drew on peripheral blood, taken 12 weeks after starting pembrolizumab. These receptors came from an adult with mismatch repair-deficient cancer.

This CDR3 is CASSFSGSGANVLTF. The CDR3 region has the DNA TGTGCCAGCAGTTTTAGCGGCTCTGGGGCCAACGTCCTGACTTTC. J is TRBJ2-6 and V is TRBV28; a possible D gene is TRBD2 (6 bases). CDR1 and CDR2 from the germline V gene are MDHEN and SYDVKM. V shed 3 bases and J shed 0 bases, with 6 bases lying between them. The CDR3 is 15 amino acids.

The chain employs TRBV25-1 and TRBJ1-1; 7 nucleotides match TRBD1. Germline V gene data show CDR1 as MGHDK and CDR2 as SYGVNS. This CDR3 contains 13 residues. V trimming: 6 bases; J trimming: 0 bases; junction bases outside the gene matches: 1. The CDR3 nucleotides read TGTGCCAGCAGACAGGGGATGAACACTGAAGCTTTCTTT. It encodes CASRQGMNTEAFF.

The chain uses TRBV11-2 and TRBJ2-2; unclear D gene. The CDR3 is 14 residues long. Germline CDR1 reads SGHAT; CDR2 reads FQNNGV. V dropped 6 bases and J dropped 7 bases, with 15 bases sitting between them. DNA for the CDR3: TGTGCCAGCAGTTCTTTGAGATCCAGCGGGGAGCTGTTTTTT. Encoded protein: CASSSLRSSGELFF.

The chain combines TRBV6-5 with TRBJ1-2; TRBD1 matches at 9 bases. The V segment lost 2 bases and the J segment 5 bases; nucleotides outside the gene matches: 9. This CDR3 is 16 amino acids long. Germline V gene data show CDR1 as MNHEY and CDR2 as SVGAGI. CDR3 DNA: TGTGCCAGCAGTTACCGGGACAGGGTCAGGATTTATGGCTACACCTTC. The encoded protein is CASSYRDRVRIYGYTF.

The chain employs TRBV10-2 and TRBJ2-1, with 16 bases identical to TRBD2. The ends lost 7 bases at V and 3 bases at J; junction bases unmatched: 9. The CDR3 is 18 residues long. Germline values: CDR1 WSHSY, CDR2 SAAADI. In DNA form, the CDR3 reads TGCGCCAGCATCGGGACTAGCGGGAGGGCCAGATACTACAATGAGCAGTTCTTC. Protein product: CASIGTSGRARYYNEQFF.

The chain carries TRBV5-5 and TRBJ2-1; D assignment may be TRBD1 or TRBD2 (6 bases each). V was trimmed by 4 bases and J by 0 bases, leaving 17 bases between them. Germline CDR1 is SGHKS and CDR2 is YYEKEE (reference sequence). CDR3 length: 17 residues. CDR3 sequence reads: CASSQGRGLSSYNEQFF. For the CDR3, the DNA is TGTGCCAGCAGCCAGGGGCGGGGACTTTCCTCCTACAATGAGCAGTTCTTC.

This clone showed up just a few times. The J gene is TRBJ2-3, the V gene TRBV6-1; D unclear. The CDR3 contains 12 residues. The germline V gene has CDR1 MNHNS and CDR2 SASEGT. The V end lost 5 bases, the J end lost 5 bases, and 8 bases lay between the germline ends. CDR3 region: CASSSSLDTQYF. In DNA form, the CDR3 reads TGTGCCAGCAGTAGTAGCCTAGATACGCAGTATTTT.

The chain joins TRBV7-2 to TRBJ2-2; 9 bases align to TRBD2. Germline trimming cut 0 bases from V and 5 bases from J; bases unmatched to any gene: 7. The CDR3 sequence is 17 residues long. CDR1 is SGHTA and CDR2 is FQGNSA in the germline V gene. CDR3 region: CASSLAGAGGMTGELFF. In DNA, the CDR3 is TGTGCCAGCAGCTTAGCCGGGGCGGGAGGGATGACCGGGGAGCTGTTTTTT.

This clone has a single count. The gene calls are TRBV5-1 and TRBJ2-5; D call uncertain. The CDR3 contains 12 residues. V lost 0 bases to trimming and J lost 0 bases, with 0 bases between them. CDR1 and CDR2 from the germline V gene are SGHRS and YFSETQ. CDR3 sequence reads: CASSLDQETQYF. The CDR3 DNA sequence: TGCGCCAGCAGCTTGGACCAAGAGACCCAGTACTTC.

The chain couples TRBV19 to TRBJ2-7, with TRBD1 matching over 11 bases. This CDR3 contains 15 residues. Germline CDR1 is LNHDA and CDR2 is SQIVND (reference sequence). Trimming took 7 bases from V and 2 from J; bases not matched to a gene: 7. The chain's CDR3 is CASTPGDRGAYEQYF. CDR3 in DNA: TGTGCCAGTACTCCTGGGGACAGGGGGGCCTACGAGCAGTACTTC.

This chain connects TRBV5-1 to TRBJ1-2; a weak D match, TRBD1 (5 bases). There are 12 residues in the CDR3. Looked up from germline, CDR1 is SGHRS and CDR2 is YFSETQ. The ends were cut back, 5 bases at V and 2 bases at J, with 7 bases in the middle. CDR3 amino acids: CASRKGNYGYTF. The CDR3 nucleotides read TGCGCCAGCAGGAAGGGGAACTATGGCTACACCTTC.

V usage is TRBV4-3 and J usage is TRBJ2-3, with TRBD1 matching 11 bases. V lost 0 bases to trimming and J lost 4 bases; unmatched junction nucleotides: 3. CDR1 LGHNA and CDR2 YSLEER come from the germline V gene. The CDR3 runs to 16 residues. CDR3 in DNA: TGCGCCAGCAGCCAAGATAGGGGACAGGGGGCAGATACGCAGTATTTT. Its translation: CASSQDRGQGADTQYF.

The CDR3 DNA follows: TGTGCCAGCAGTTTCCAGGGTTCAGAAGCTTTCTTT. It yields the protein CASSFQGSEAFF. The rearrangement links TRBV27 to TRBJ1-1; possible D gene TRBD1, 5 bases. The CDR3 has 12 residues. Germline lookup yields CDR1 MNHEY and CDR2 SMNVEV (reference sequence). The germline V and J ends were trimmed by 3 bases and 8 bases, with 10 bases remaining between them.

The V and J genes are TRBV19 and TRBJ1-5, with TRBD1 as a possible D gene (5 bases). Per the germline V gene, CDR1 is LNHDA and CDR2 is SQIVND (reference sequence). The CDR3 extends over 15 amino acids. V was shortened by 7 bases and J by 0 bases, with 13 bases between the two germline ends. DNA of the CDR3: TGTGCCAGTACTTTTAGGGGAGGTAGCAATCAGCCCCAGCATTTT. The encoded protein is CASTFRGGSNQPQHF.

J is TRBJ2-5 and V is TRBV12-5; 10 bases align to TRBD1. From germline, CDR1 is LGHNT and CDR2 FRNRAP. The CDR3 runs to 15 residues. V shed 2 bases, J shed 5 bases, and the junction held 5 bases outside the gene matches. The CDR3 nucleotides are TGTGCTAGTGGTTTGATGGGGACAGGGGAGGAGACCCAGTACTTC. Amino acid sequence: CASGLMGTGEETQYF.

This chain connects TRBV5-5 to TRBJ2-1; possibly TRBD2 for D (6 bases). Trimming pared 3 bases from V and 4 bases from J, leaving 8 bases between. The CDR3 loop spans 13 amino acids. Germline-derived CDR1 and CDR2 are SGHKS and YYEKEE (reference sequence). The CDR3 DNA reads TGTGCCAGCAGCTGGGACTTTTACAATGAGCAGTTCTTC. It is translated as CASSWDFYNEQFF.

The chain uses TRBV27 and TRBJ2-1; D is uncertain. The CDR3 spans 12 residues. Per germline, CDR1 MNHEY and CDR2 SMNVEV (reference sequence). With 8 bases removed from V and 9 bases from J, the gap between germline ends came to 14 bases. The CDR3 DNA reads as TGTGCCAGCGAGAACGACAAGGGTGAGCAGTTCTTC. This gives the protein CASENDKGEQFF.

The DNA of the CDR3 is TGTGCCAGCAGCTTGGGGCAGGGGGGAAACATTCAGTACTTC. Residues: CASSLGQGGNIQYF. The chain employs TRBV7-8 and TRBJ2-4, with a weak D call TRBD1 (7 bases). V was cut by 3 bases and J by 6 bases, with 12 bases left in between. This CDR3 region has 14 residues. The germline V gene has CDR1 SGHVS and CDR2 FQNEAQ.

The chain combines TRBV18 with TRBJ2-2, with a tentative D call TRBD2 (5 bases). Germline CDR1 is KGHSH and CDR2 is LQKENI. V was cut by 3 bases and J by 5 bases, with 16 bases left in between. The CDR3 loop spans 16 amino acids. The CDR3 loop reads CASSPDSSEGTGELFF. CDR3 nucleotide sequence: TGTGCCAGCTCACCGGACTCTTCCGAAGGGACCGGGGAGCTGTTTTTT.

This clone was recorded only once. The chain links TRBV29-1 to TRBJ2-1; D is possibly TRBD1 or TRBD2 (5 bases each). V lost 2 bases to trimming and J lost 0 bases, with 11 bases between them. The CDR3 has 15 amino acids. Germline V gene sequence: CDR1 SQVTM, CDR2 ANQGSEA. The CDR3 nucleotides are TGCAGCGTTGAAACGATCGGGGCCTCCTACAATGAGCAGTTCTTC. It yields the protein CSVETIGASYNEQFF.

The CDR3 sequence: CAWSVGGGATYEQYF. The DNA for the CDR3 is TGTGCCTGGAGTGTGGGGGGGGGAGCAACCTACGAGCAGTACTTC. The chain couples TRBV30 to TRBJ2-7; the match to TRBD2 covers 7 bases. V trimming: 0 bases; J trimming: 2 bases; junction bases outside the gene matches: 7. This CDR3 is 15 amino acids long. From germline, CDR1 is GTSNPN and CDR2 SVGIG (reference sequence).

V gene TRBV18 combines with J gene TRBJ2-7; 11 nucleotides agree with TRBD2. V dropped 3 bases and J dropped 3; count of bases not matched to a gene: 7. Germline V gene data show CDR1 as KGHSH and CDR2 as LQKENI. There are 16 residues in the CDR3. DNA of the CDR3: TGTGCCAGCTCACCCTCGGTACTAGCGGGAGACTACGAGCAGTACTTC. It encodes CASSPSVLAGDYEQYF.

The chain is built from TRBV7-6 and TRBJ2-7; D is uncertain. Germline V lookup: CDR1 SGHVS, CDR2 FNYEAQ. The CDR3 has 13 residues. V was trimmed by 1 base and J by 5 bases, leaving 9 bases between them. The CDR3 DNA reads TGTGCCAGCAGCTTAGGTACACGGGACGAGCAGTACTTC. This translates into CASSLGTRDEQYF. Using reference TRBV7-6 and TRBJ2-7 for the parts outside the CDR3, the full variable domain is GAGVSQSPRYKVTKRGQDVALRCDPISGHVSLYWYRQALGQGPEFLTYFNYEAQQDKSGLPNDRFSAERPEGSISTLTIQRTEQRDSAMYRCASSLGTRDEQYFGPGTRLTVT.

This clone was detected only once. The chain uses TRBV28 and TRBJ1-1; D is undetermined. Germline V gives CDR1 MDHEN, CDR2 SYDVKM. V dropped 5 bases and J dropped 1 base, with 11 bases sitting between them. CDR3 length: 14 amino acids. In DNA, the CDR3 is TGTGCCAGCAGTACCCCCGATCCGAACACTGAAGCTTTCTTT. This codes for CASSTPDPNTEAFF. Variable domain in full (rest from reference TRBV28 and TRBJ1-1): DVKVTQSSRYLVKRTGEKVFLECVQDMDHENMFWYRQDPGLGLRLIYFSYDVKMKEKGDIPEGYSVSREKKERFSLILESASTNQTSMYLCASSTPDPNTEAFFGQGTRLTVV.

This clone has only a few counts. The rearrangement joins TRBV28 to TRBJ2-3, with 9 nucleotides matching TRBD1. CDR3 size: 15 residues. Germline V gene lookup returns CDR1 MDHEN and CDR2 SYDVKM. V dropped 4 bases and J dropped 2; count of bases not matched to a gene: 4. The CDR3 loop reads CASSSGTGHTDTQYF. The CDR3 nucleotides read TGTGCCAGCAGTTCTGGGACAGGGCACACAGATACGCAGTATTTT.

DNA for the CDR3: TGCGCCAGCAGCTTGGGGCAGGCCCGCGCTGAAGCTTTCTTT. Its protein product is CASSLGQARAEAFF. The chain links TRBV5-1 to TRBJ1-1; no reliable D call. The CDR3 length is 14 residues. Germline values: CDR1 SGHRS, CDR2 YFSETQ. Between the trimmed V and J ends, which lost 0 bases and 6 bases, there was a span of 12 bases.

The V gene is TRBV15, the J gene TRBJ2-6; either TRBD1 or TRBD2 may supply D (5 bases each). The CDR3 covers 16 residues. Trimming shortened V by 0 bases and J by 0 bases, and 6 bases separated the two germline ends. CDR1 is LNHNV, CDR2 YYDKDF, per germline (reference sequence). CDR3 amino acids: CATSRDGGSGANVLTF. The CDR3 coding sequence is TGTGCCACCAGCAGAGATGGGGGCTCTGGGGCCAACGTCCTGACTTTC.

The chain combines TRBV6-5 with TRBJ2-5; 12 bases agree with TRBD1. Germline V gene lookup returns CDR1 MNHEY and CDR2 SVGAGI. This CDR3 contains 14 residues. V was clipped by 5 bases and J by 4 bases; unmatched bases: 2. In nucleotides, the CDR3 is TGTGCCAGCAGTGGGACAGGGGGCGCAGAGACCCAGTACTTC. This codes for CASSGTGGAETQYF.